The clone carrying this T cell receptor (beta chain) was seen more than once but under ten times. Its target is unknown. These data originate in a study of T cell responses to AZD1222 COVID-19 vaccine. The overall study: Pooled together were second doses at about 4 or about 12 weeks.

Germline V gives CDR1 MNHEY, CDR2 SVGEGT. This CDR3 spans 15 amino acids. V gave up 2 bases and J gave up 4 bases, with 14 bases separating them. Data came from immunoSEQ multiplex PCR; TCRdb stores just in-frame clones and leaves some out. The table records about 100,000 clones, about 87% of them present only once. Study-wide points: Only a handful of AZD1222 recipients, roughly six in all, had baseline seropositivity. CD4 TCRs covered the whole spike, strongest at regions 160-218 and 743-854.

Sequenced here: peripheral blood, sampled on day 0 of AZD1222 vaccination. The clonotype was recovered from an adult in good health. The chain combines TRBV6-2 or TRBV6-3 with TRBJ1-2; D is ambiguous. The CDR3 protein is CASSYGLEGSYGYTF. The CDR3 DNA sequence: TGTGCCAGCAGTTACGGCCTGGAGGGTAGCTATGGCTACACCTTC.